This entry lists 25 T cell receptor beta chains sequenced from one sample in a study of cytomegalovirus exposure and HLA in healthy donors. Amplification used 60 Vbeta primers and 13 Jbeta primers. Only in-frame clones appear in the TCRdb table, and some are missing; sequencing was by immunoSEQ multiplex PCR. The table includes about 100,000 clones, 80% to 90% detected once. The sequenced material came from PBMCs. The receptor set was obtained from a woman younger than 35 in good health and CMV-seronegative.

The chain employs TRBV5-4 and TRBJ1-1; TRBD1 is a possible D gene (5 bases). This CDR3 spans 16 amino acids. Trimming pared 4 bases from V and 0 bases from J, leaving 16 bases between. Germline V gene lookup returns CDR1 SGHNT and CDR2 YYREEE (reference sequence). As DNA, the CDR3 is TGTGCCAGCAGCACCCCGAGACAGAAAATGAACACTGAAGCTTTCTTT. It specifies CASSTPRQKMNTEAFF.

The chain uses TRBV9 and TRBJ1-1; weak D call: TRBD1 (5 bases). Trimming left V 2 bases short and J 0 bases short, with 8 bases between. Germline V gene sequence: CDR1 SGDLS, CDR2 YYNGEE. The CDR3 has 14 residues. The DNA of the CDR3 is TGTGCCAGCAGCGTGGGGGGGATGAACACTGAAGCTTTCTTT. It encodes CASSVGGMNTEAFF.

The V call is TRBV7-9, the J call TRBJ1-2, with 8 bases fitting TRBD1. J gave up 0 bases and V 3 bases, and 12 bases lay outside the gene matches. CDR1 and CDR2 from the germline V gene are SEHNR and FQNEAQ (reference sequence). The CDR3 has 18 residues. The CDR3 region has the DNA TGTGCCAGCAGCTTTCTCCCCCGGGACAGGTTAGCTAACTATGGCTACACCTTC. Protein sequence: CASSFLPRDRLANYGYTF.

This sequence joins TRBV7-9 and TRBJ1-2; the D is unclear. The CDR3 length is 15 residues. Germline V gene sequence: CDR1 SEHNR, CDR2 FQNEAQ (reference sequence). V was clipped by 5 bases and J by 4 bases, with 17 bases between them. In nucleotides, the CDR3 is TGTGCCAGCAGCCTGTTGTCTTCGGTCCTCTATGGCTACACCTTC. Its protein product is CASSLLSSVLYGYTF. The full variable domain, completed using reference TRBV7-9 and TRBJ1-2, is DTGVSQNPRHKITKRGQNVTFRCDPISEHNRLYWYRQTLGQGPEFLTYFQNEAQLEKSRLLSDRFSAERPKGSFSTLEIQRTEQGDSAMYLCASSLLSSVLYGYTFGSGTRLTVV.

This chain links TRBV28 with TRBJ2-5; 10 bases fit TRBD1. The J call may be incorrect, as the DNA end agrees better with TRBJ2-7. The CDR3 extends over 15 amino acids. The germline gives CDR1 MDHEN, CDR2 SYDVKM. CDR3 in DNA: TGTGCCAGCAGTTTATGGACAGGGGGCAGGTACGAGCAGTACTTC. Translation gives CASSLWTGGRYEQYF.

The CDR3 spells CASSQDYAGGRGAGTQYF. In DNA form, the CDR3 reads TGCGCCAGCAGCCAAGATTACGCCGGTGGGCGGGGCGCAGGTACGCAGTATTTT. The chain employs TRBV4-3 and TRBJ2-3; tentative D call: TRBD2 (6 bases). The V gene's germline CDR1 is LGHNA and CDR2 YSLEER. Trimming stripped 0 bases from V and 8 bases from J, with 24 bases between. The CDR3 contains 18 residues.

A single count supports this clone. The gene calls are TRBV19 and TRBJ2-5; D gene uncertain. This CDR3 has 13 amino acids. Germline CDR1 reads LNHDA; CDR2 reads SQIVND (reference sequence). V was shortened by 4 bases and J by 1 base, with 7 bases between the two germline ends. CDR3 coding DNA: TGTGCCAGTAGTACTCGTGTCCAAGAGACCCAGTACTTC. Amino acids: CASSTRVQETQYF.

This chain uses TRBV19 with TRBJ2-1; 7 bases are shared with TRBD2. This CDR3 comprises 14 residues. Looked up from germline, CDR1 is LNHDA and CDR2 is SQIVND (reference sequence). Germline trimming cut 2 bases from V and 5 bases from J; bases unmatched to any gene: 3. CDR3 bases: TGTGCCAGTAGTATACGGGCGGGGGACAATGAGCAGTTCTTC. The encoded protein is CASSIRAGDNEQFF.

The chain joins TRBV25-1 to TRBJ1-1, with D possibly matching TRBD1 (6 bases). CDR1 is MGHDK and CDR2 is SYGVNS in the germline V gene. With 3 bases removed from V and 4 bases from J, the gap between germline ends came to 18 bases. CDR3 length: 16 amino acids. The CDR3 is CASSDWTDLTSTEAFF. CDR3 in DNA: TGTGCCAGCAGTGACTGGACAGATCTGACGAGCACTGAAGCTTTCTTT.

This clone was seen once. This rearrangement joins TRBV27 to TRBJ2-3; D may be TRBD1 (5 bases). Per germline, CDR1 MNHEY and CDR2 SMNVEV (reference sequence). This CDR3 comprises 15 residues. The V end was cut by 7 bases, the J end by 1 base, with 15 bases between. The DNA of the CDR3 is TGTGCCAGCAATCACAGGAGCCTTCGCACAGATACGCAGTATTTT. It encodes CASNHRSLRTDTQYF.

CDR3 region: CASSLGLNTGELFF. The CDR3 DNA reads as TGCGCCAGCAGCTTGGGTCTCAACACCGGGGAGCTGTTTTTT. The rearrangement joins TRBV5-1 to TRBJ2-2; D is undetermined. The germline V gene encodes CDR1 SGHRS and CDR2 YFSETQ. The CDR3 extends over 14 amino acids. The V and J ends lost 0 bases and 2 bases respectively, with 5 bases between them.

With regard to this clone: This CDR3 is also generated by other DNA sequences in the sample. V is TRBV18 and J is TRBJ1-6; no reliable D call. CDR1 is KGHSH, CDR2 LQKENI, per germline. The CDR3 has 18 residues. The V end lost 4 bases, the J end lost 5 bases, and 21 bases lay between the germline ends. In nucleotides, the CDR3 is TGTGCCAGCTCACGTGTTCCAGGCTCGGGATTTAATAATTCACCCCTCCACTTT. The encoded protein is CASSRVPGSGFNNSPLHF.

This clone was seen just once. The chain recombines TRBV18 with TRBJ1-6; 8 bases fit TRBD1. CDR1 is KGHSH and CDR2 is LQKENI in the germline V gene. Trimming removed 5 bases from V and 10 bases from J; junction bases left unmatched: 4. This CDR3 has 13 residues. The CDR3 spells CASSSGQGSPLHF. DNA for the CDR3: TGTGCCAGCTCATCTGGACAGGGCTCACCCCTCCACTTT.

The J gene is TRBJ2-1, the V gene TRBV30; D may be TRBD1 (6 bases). Germline V gene lookup returns CDR1 GTSNPN and CDR2 SVGIG (reference sequence). CDR3 size: 14 residues. Trimming left V 5 bases short and J 7 bases short, with 18 bases between. CDR3 DNA sequence: TGTGCCTGGGAAGACAGGCACCCGGGGAATGAGCAGTTCTTC. Translation: CAWEDRHPGNEQFF.

V and J are TRBV9 and TRBJ2-3, with TRBD2 matching 13 bases. The V segment lost 3 bases and the J segment 8 bases; nucleotides outside the gene matches: 9. Per the germline V gene, CDR1 is SGDLS and CDR2 is YYNGEE. The CDR3 loop spans 16 amino acids. This chain's CDR3 is CASSETSGRSQSTQYF. CDR3 sequence (DNA): TGTGCCAGCAGCGAGACTAGCGGGAGGTCCCAGAGTACGCAGTATTTT.

Only a few counts were recorded for this clone. The rearrangement joins TRBV14 to TRBJ1-1, with D possibly TRBD1 on 6 matching bases. This CDR3 has 13 residues. Germline CDR1 SGHDN, CDR2 FVKESK. The ends were cut back, 4 bases at V and 8 bases at J, with 14 bases in the middle. The CDR3 region is CASSRNRVAEAFF. In nucleotides, the CDR3 is TGTGCCAGCAGCCGAAACAGGGTGGCCGAAGCTTTCTTT.

This rearrangement joins TRBV20-1 to TRBJ2-5; D uncertain. From germline, CDR1 is DFQATT and CDR2 SNEGSKA (reference sequence). V lost 6 bases and J 2 bases, leaving 7 bases between the germline ends. This CDR3 comprises 11 residues. Written as DNA, the CDR3 is TGCAGTGCAATACGGCAAGAGACCCAGTACTTC. It translates to CSAIRQETQYF.

This rearrangement joins TRBV5-1 to TRBJ1-4; 7 bases map to TRBD1. Germline V CDR1 and CDR2: SGHRS, YFSETQ. This CDR3 is built from 14 residues. V was pared by 4 bases and J by 5 bases, with 5 bases of the junction left unmatched. The CDR3 bases are TGCGCCAGCAGCCGAGGGACAGCAAATGAAAAACTGTTTTTT. Amino acids: CASSRGTANEKLFF.

The chain employs TRBV18 and TRBJ2-5, with 8 bases lining up with TRBD2. Looked up from germline, CDR1 is KGHSH and CDR2 is LQKENI. The trim removed 2 bases at V and 5 bases at J, leaving 7 bases unmatched. The CDR3 is made up of 15 amino acids. The CDR3: CASSPSGRMGETQYF. DNA for the CDR3: TGTGCCAGCTCACCAAGCGGGAGAATGGGGGAGACCCAGTACTTC.

The chain uses TRBV10-3 and TRBJ2-5, with a weak D call TRBD1 (6 bases). The CDR3 consists of 14 residues. Germline values: CDR1 ENHRY, CDR2 SYGVKD. Trimming removed 10 bases at V and 5 bases at J, with 20 bases between. This chain's CDR3 is CASNSGALGETQYF. The CDR3 coding sequence is TGTGCCAGCAACTCAGGGGCCCTGGGGGAGACCCAGTACTTC.

The chain uses TRBV5-4 and TRBJ2-2; 8 bases map to TRBD2. With 3 bases clipped from V and 5 bases from J, the junction kept 15 bases outside the gene matches. The CDR3 runs to 18 residues. Germline V CDR1 and CDR2: SGHNT, YYREEE (reference sequence). CDR3 coding DNA: TGTGCCAGCAGCTATTCGTACGGGACTAGGCTTATTACCGGGGAGCTGTTTTTT. Amino acids: CASSYSYGTRLITGELFF.

The V and J genes are TRBV19 and TRBJ2-1; 10 bases fit TRBD2. This CDR3 has 16 amino acids. CDR1 LNHDA and CDR2 SQIVND come from the germline V gene (reference sequence). After removal of 2 bases from V and 8 bases from J, the junction contained 9 bases not matched to a gene. The CDR3 reads CASSIWPSGGGDEQFF. For the CDR3, the DNA is TGTGCCAGTAGTATATGGCCTAGCGGGGGAGGCGATGAGCAGTTCTTC.

This rearrangement joins TRBV5-6 to TRBJ2-5; a weak D match, TRBD2 (5 bases). The J call may be in error: the DNA end matches TRBJ2-7 better. This CDR3 contains 16 residues. The germline V gene has CDR1 SGHDT and CDR2 YYEEEE. The CDR3 protein is CASSLSDKRANYEQYF. DNA for the CDR3: TGTGCCAGCAGCTTGTCCGATAAGAGGGCTAACTACGAGCAGTACTTC.

In its sample, this clone was seen once. The V and J genes are TRBV11-2 and TRBJ2-7; D possibly corresponds to TRBD1 (6 bases). Trimming pared 5 bases from V and 4 bases from J, leaving 12 bases between. The CDR3 is made up of 13 amino acids. Germline V lookup: CDR1 SGHAT, CDR2 FQNNGV. In nucleotides, the CDR3 is TGTGCCAGCAGCCCCGGACAGAAATACGAGCAGTACTTC. Protein sequence: CASSPGQKYEQYF.

The chain has TRBV11-2 and TRBJ1-2, with 8 bases matching TRBD1. Germline lookup yields CDR1 SGHAT and CDR2 FQNNGV. Trimming at V came to 1 base and at J to 4 bases, leaving 5 bases not matched to a gene. The CDR3 is 15 residues long. The CDR3 sequence is CASSLAAGGSYGYTF. Here the CDR3 DNA reads TGTGCCAGCAGCTTAGCCGCAGGGGGCAGCTATGGCTACACCTTC.